Listed below are T cell receptor beta chains from one sample, sequenced in a study of T cell responses to AZD1222 COVID-19 vaccine. Generated by immunoSEQ multiplex PCR, the TCRdb table keeps only in-frame clones and is missing some. The sample yields approximately 110,000 clones, 70% to 90% seen once. Source: peripheral blood, taken on day 0 of AZD1222 vaccination. Receptors originate from an adult in good health. Both conserved end residues are part of each CDR3. The order of the fields is clone size, D gene, J gene, V gene, CDR3 protein, CDR3 DNA. The D gene is left open where the match is weak. A clone size is listed for some rows: how often the clone was seen (once, few, many), or a class if it is expanded.

clone_size: .; d_call: .; j_call: TRBJ2-5; v_call: TRBV7-2; cdr3_aa: CASSIRETQYF; cdr3_nt: TGTGCCAGCAGCATCAGGGAGACCCAGTACTTC
clone_size: .; d_call: TRBD1; j_call: TRBJ1-5; v_call: TRBV28; cdr3_aa: CASRLDRVSNQPQHF; cdr3_nt: TGTGCCAGCAGGCTCGACAGGGTGAGCAATCAGCCCCAGCATTTT
clone_size: .; d_call: .; j_call: TRBJ1-2; v_call: TRBV11-2; cdr3_aa: CASSLDRGHGYTF; cdr3_nt: TGTGCCAGCAGCTTAGACAGGGGCCATGGCTACACCTTC
clone_size: .; d_call: .; j_call: TRBJ1-2; v_call: TRBV27; cdr3_aa: CASSSVTLGGGYTF; cdr3_nt: TGTGCCAGCAGTTCAGTGACACTCGGTGGTGGCTACACCTTC
clone_size: .; d_call: TRBD2; j_call: TRBJ2-1; v_call: TRBV28; cdr3_aa: CASSLGNAGGPRYNEQFF; cdr3_nt: TGTGCCAGCAGTTTAGGAAACGCGGGGGGCCCCAGGTACAATGAGCAGTTCTTC
clone_size: .; d_call: TRBD1; j_call: TRBJ1-3; v_call: TRBV5-1; cdr3_aa: CASSREGASGNTIYF; cdr3_nt: TGCGCCAGCAGCCGTGAGGGGGCCTCTGGAAACACCATATATTTT
clone_size: .; d_call: .; j_call: TRBJ1-2; v_call: TRBV19; cdr3_aa: CASSLRTDGYTF; cdr3_nt: TGTGCCAGTAGTTTAAGGACGGATGGCTACACCTTC
clone_size: .; d_call: TRBD1; j_call: TRBJ1-2; v_call: TRBV10-2; cdr3_aa: CASSDIFGTGGPVHYGYTF; cdr3_nt: TGCGCCAGCAGTGACATTTTTGGGACAGGGGGCCCAGTTCACTATGGCTACACCTTC
clone_size: .; d_call: .; j_call: TRBJ1-2; v_call: TRBV12-3/TRBV12-4; cdr3_aa: CASSPTHYGYTF; cdr3_nt: TGTGCCAGCAGCCCTACCCACTATGGCTACACCTTC
clone_size: once; d_call: .; j_call: TRBJ2-7; v_call: TRBV2; cdr3_aa: CASSEARAYEQYF; cdr3_nt: TGTGCCAGCAGTGAGGCCAGGGCCTACGAGCAGTACTTC
clone_size: .; d_call: TRBD2; j_call: TRBJ2-7; v_call: TRBV6-2/TRBV6-3; cdr3_aa: CASSSVRGSLYEQYF; cdr3_nt: TGTGCCAGCAGTTCGGTGCGGGGGAGCCTCTACGAGCAGTACTTC
clone_size: .; d_call: .; j_call: TRBJ1-3; v_call: TRBV9; cdr3_aa: CASSVALPGAEGNTIYF; cdr3_nt: TGTGCCAGCAGCGTAGCTCTTCCGGGGGCAGAGGGAAACACCATATATTTT
clone_size: .; d_call: .; j_call: TRBJ1-4; v_call: TRBV10-1; cdr3_aa: CASSEGQTTNEKLFF; cdr3_nt: TGCGCCAGCAGTGAAGGACAGACAACTAATGAAAAACTGTTTTTT
clone_size: .; d_call: .; j_call: TRBJ1-6; v_call: TRBV27; cdr3_aa: CASTLWGDNYNSPLHF; cdr3_nt: TGTGCCAGCACCTTATGGGGGGACAACTATAATTCACCCCTCCACTTT
clone_size: .; d_call: .; j_call: TRBJ2-1; v_call: TRBV5-1; cdr3_aa: CASSLGTAFYNEQFF; cdr3_nt: TGCGCCAGCAGCTTGGGGACAGCCTTCTACAATGAGCAGTTCTTC
clone_size: .; d_call: .; j_call: TRBJ1-1; v_call: TRBV19; cdr3_aa: CASSIPQGRTEAFF; cdr3_nt: TGTGCCAGTAGTATCCCCCAGGGAAGGACTGAAGCTTTCTTT
clone_size: .; d_call: .; j_call: TRBJ1-5; v_call: TRBV3-1/TRBV3-2; cdr3_aa: CASSPGGSPLWQPQHF; cdr3_nt: TGTGCCAGCAGCCCGGGAGGCTCTCCCCTTTGGCAGCCCCAGCATTTT
clone_size: .; d_call: .; j_call: TRBJ1-2; v_call: TRBV24-1; cdr3_aa: CATSDGSLGYGYTF; cdr3_nt: TGTGCCACCAGTGATGGATCCCTTGGGTATGGCTACACCTTC
clone_size: .; d_call: TRBD1; j_call: TRBJ1-1; v_call: TRBV13; cdr3_aa: CASSLRQGRGGTEAFF; cdr3_nt: TGTGCCAGCAGCCTCCGACAGGGTCGGGGGGGCACTGAAGCTTTCTTT
clone_size: once; d_call: TRBD1; j_call: TRBJ1-5; v_call: TRBV14; cdr3_aa: CASSHWRQGNQPQHF; cdr3_nt: TGTGCCAGCAGCCATTGGAGACAGGGGAATCAGCCCCAGCATTTT
clone_size: .; d_call: .; j_call: TRBJ1-2; v_call: TRBV12-3/TRBV12-4; cdr3_aa: CASREAYGYTF; cdr3_nt: TGTGCCAGCAGGGAGGCCTATGGCTACACCTTC
clone_size: .; d_call: TRBD1; j_call: TRBJ1-5; v_call: TRBV15; cdr3_aa: CATNDRVVGQPQHF; cdr3_nt: TGTGCCACCAACGACAGGGTCGTGGGTCAGCCCCAGCATTTT
clone_size: .; d_call: TRBD1; j_call: TRBJ2-2; v_call: TRBV5-1; cdr3_aa: CASSLRQGTTGELFF; cdr3_nt: TGCGCCAGCAGCTTGAGACAGGGGACCACCGGGGAGCTGTTTTTT
clone_size: .; d_call: TRBD2; j_call: TRBJ2-7; v_call: TRBV6-2/TRBV6-3; cdr3_aa: CASSSASGGTYEQYF; cdr3_nt: TGTGCCAGCAGTTCAGCTAGCGGGGGGACCTACGAGCAGTACTTC
clone_size: .; d_call: .; j_call: TRBJ2-5; v_call: TRBV11-2; cdr3_aa: CASSLGQVEETQYF; cdr3_nt: TGTGCCAGCAGCTTAGGACAGGTCGAAGAGACCCAGTACTTC
clone_size: .; d_call: .; j_call: TRBJ1-1; v_call: TRBV7-9; cdr3_aa: CASSYVRAGNTEAFF; cdr3_nt: TGTGCCAGCAGTTATGTCCGGGCAGGCAACACTGAAGCTTTCTTT
clone_size: .; d_call: .; j_call: TRBJ2-5; v_call: TRBV7-9; cdr3_aa: CASSLVLQETQYF; cdr3_nt: TGTGCCAGCAGCTTAGTCCTCCAAGAGACCCAGTACTTC
clone_size: .; d_call: .; j_call: TRBJ2-3; v_call: TRBV4-3; cdr3_aa: CASSHDGGGGPTDTQYF; cdr3_nt: TGCGCCAGCAGCCACGACGGAGGAGGGGGTCCCACAGATACGCAGTATTTT
clone_size: .; d_call: .; j_call: TRBJ1-1; v_call: TRBV5-4; cdr3_aa: CASSLFDEAFF; cdr3_nt: TGTGCCAGCAGCTTGTTTGATGAAGCTTTCTTT
clone_size: .; d_call: TRBD1; j_call: TRBJ1-1; v_call: TRBV7-9; cdr3_aa: CASSLGTANTEAFF; cdr3_nt: TGTGCCAGCAGCTTGGGGACAGCCAACACTGAAGCTTTCTTT
clone_size: .; d_call: .; j_call: TRBJ2-1; v_call: TRBV7-7; cdr3_aa: CASSDTQLGGRGEQFF; cdr3_nt: TGTGCCAGCAGCGACACTCAGCTAGGGGGGCGAGGTGAGCAGTTCTTC
clone_size: once; d_call: TRBD1; j_call: TRBJ2-7; v_call: TRBV28; cdr3_aa: CASTSPSTGGKEQYF; cdr3_nt: TGTGCCAGCACCTCCCCATCGACAGGGGGCAAAGAGCAGTACTTC
clone_size: .; d_call: .; j_call: TRBJ1-2; v_call: TRBV5-4; cdr3_aa: CASSRGPGDLYGYTF; cdr3_nt: TGTGCCAGCAGCCGAGGTCCAGGAGACCTCTATGGCTACACCTTC
clone_size: few; d_call: .; j_call: TRBJ2-6; v_call: TRBV4-3; cdr3_aa: CASSQDSQGTGANVLTF; cdr3_nt: TGCGCCAGCAGCCAAGACTCGCAGGGAACTGGGGCCAACGTCCTGACTTTC
clone_size: few; d_call: TRBD2; j_call: TRBJ2-7; v_call: TRBV5-1; cdr3_aa: CASSPPERDSYEQYF; cdr3_nt: TGCGCCAGCAGCCCCCCGGAGCGGGACTCCTACGAGCAGTACTTC
clone_size: .; d_call: .; j_call: TRBJ2-2; v_call: TRBV7-9; cdr3_aa: CASSLTSGNTGELFF; cdr3_nt: TGTGCCAGCAGCTTAACAAGCGGGAACACCGGGGAGCTGTTTTTT
clone_size: .; d_call: .; j_call: TRBJ1-2; v_call: TRBV19; cdr3_aa: CASTGGVNYGYTF; cdr3_nt: TGTGCCAGTACCGGGGGGGTCAACTATGGCTACACCTTC
clone_size: .; d_call: .; j_call: TRBJ1-3; v_call: TRBV4-2; cdr3_aa: CASSQDGGGSGNTIYF; cdr3_nt: TGTGCCAGCAGCCAAGATGGGGGGGGCTCTGGAAACACCATATATTTT
clone_size: .; d_call: TRBD1; j_call: TRBJ1-6; v_call: TRBV6-6; cdr3_aa: CASGTGGSDSSPLHF; cdr3_nt: TGTGCCAGCGGGACAGGGGGCTCAGATTCGTCACCCCTCCACTTT
clone_size: .; d_call: .; j_call: TRBJ2-7; v_call: TRBV7-9; cdr3_aa: CASSWRTLPEQYF; cdr3_nt: TGTGCCAGCAGCTGGCGGACTCTTCCCGAGCAGTACTTC
clone_size: .; d_call: .; j_call: TRBJ2-3; v_call: TRBV2; cdr3_aa: CASSEFWADTQYF; cdr3_nt: TGTGCCAGCAGTGAATTTTGGGCAGATACGCAGTATTTT
clone_size: .; d_call: .; j_call: TRBJ1-2; v_call: TRBV10-3; cdr3_aa: CAISGGELGYTF; cdr3_nt: TGTGCCATCAGTGGAGGGGAGTTGGGCTACACCTTC
clone_size: .; d_call: .; j_call: TRBJ2-1; v_call: TRBV5-4; cdr3_aa: CASSLWQPTTHNEQFF; cdr3_nt: TGTGCCAGCAGCTTGTGGCAGCCTACAACACACAATGAGCAGTTCTTC
clone_size: few; d_call: .; j_call: TRBJ1-6; v_call: TRBV28; cdr3_aa: CASTYTSSYNSPLHF; cdr3_nt: TGTGCCAGCACCTACACTAGCTCCTATAATTCACCCCTCCACTTT
clone_size: few; d_call: .; j_call: TRBJ2-2; v_call: TRBV5-6; cdr3_aa: CASSLEIGNTGELFF; cdr3_nt: TGTGCCAGCAGCTTGGAAATAGGGAACACCGGGGAGCTGTTTTTT
clone_size: .; d_call: .; j_call: TRBJ2-6; v_call: TRBV4-3; cdr3_aa: CASSQGQESGGANVLTF; cdr3_nt: TGCGCCAGCAGCCAAGGACAGGAATCGGGGGGGGCCAACGTCCTGACTTTC